The subject of this entry is one T cell receptor beta chain. Using immunoSEQ multiplex PCR, the repertoire was profiled, and TCRdb retains in-frame clones only, with some absent. The sample holds about 70,000 clones, about 80% seen once. The sample comes from a study of control samples from healthy donors and cancer patients. Trimming shortened V by 2 bases and J by 5 bases, and 9 bases separated the two germline ends. This CDR3 contains 13 residues. Sequencing input: PBMCs. The clonotype comes from a woman aged 45-65 years with lung cancer. The chain has TRBV12-3 or TRBV12-4 and TRBJ1-2; D is unresolved. The CDR3 DNA reads TGTGCCAGCAGTTTACTCTTAGGTTATGGCTACACCTTC. This encodes CASSLLLGYGYTF.